This T cell receptor beta chain was documented in a study of blood T cell repertoires in COVID-19. Study information: COVID-19 samples collected from the United States, Italy and Spain covered acute and convalescent phases. Sources were T cells, B-cell-depleted T cells, or PBMCs; the material itself was cDNA or gDNA.

V was clipped by 1 base and J by 6 bases, with 11 bases between them. Germline V lookup: CDR1 SGHTA, CDR2 FQGNSA. The CDR3 has 14 amino acids. This clone has just one count. In the source study's methods: Amplification of reference gene primers provided the estimated nucleated cell counts. The protocol was immunoSEQ multiplex PCR, while the TCRdb copy is restricted to in-frame clones and leaves out a portion. V and J calls and clone size are those listed in that table; D and trimming were worked out from the DNA. Of 65,000 to 85,000 clones detected, 89% appear once; the ten largest clones hold more than 8%.

The sample consisted of peripheral blood. The sequence came from a man aged 50 or older with active COVID-19. The chain recombines TRBV7-2 with TRBJ2-3; possibly TRBD2 for D (5 bases). CDR3 sequence (DNA): TGTGCCAGCAGCTTAGGGGTATCGGGGGATACGCAGTATTTT. Protein product: CASSLGVSGDTQYF.